This T cell receptor (beta chain) was found in a study of blood T cell repertoires in COVID-19 (dated by TCRdb to 2019 to 2021). At the level of the whole study: The collaborator samples originated in the United States, Italy and Spain and spanned the acute and convalescent phases of COVID-19. The material from the prospective study consisted of cDNA or gDNA derived from T cells, B-cell-depleted T cells, or PBMCs. Sample metadata almost always included a de-identified subject ID, COVID-19 status, age in years and sex. HLA class I and class II types, where available, came from metadata supplied by the sample provider rather than from assay-based typing. Deeply sampled blood TCRbeta repertoires from subjects exposed to, actively infected with, or recovered from COVID-19 were included in the dataset. Samples came from the ongoing ImmuneRACE study (first 160 participants) plus 1,254 subjects from 6 global collaborators. The repertoires were released in a freely available public database meant as a resource for research on the immune response to SARS-CoV-2. General findings and caveats noted by the study authors: Clinical and demographic metadata were provided uncurated, with the amount varying by source and participant.

A remark on this clone: Its binding antigen is unknown. Base-call qualities are not available, and no considerably larger clone is one nucleotide away.

Participants in the prospective study were aged about 18 to 95 years, lived in under 30 United States geographic areas, and enrolled through a virtual design. To assign participants to cohorts, the prospective study relied on clinical history that participants themselves reported in a screening survey and a study questionnaire. ImmuneRACE Cohort 3 recovered participants were defined by two consecutive negative NP/OP PCR tests, healthcare professional clearance, or symptom resolution. Mobile phlebotomists in the prospective study collected whole blood, serum and a nasopharyngeal or oropharyngeal swab from every participant. Participants in the prospective study had the option to provide additional blood draws and questionnaires over a 2-month period. Before DNA extraction, prospective study blood samples were shipped either frozen or at room temperature. TCRbeta CDR3 regions were amplified from genomic DNA by means of the immunoSEQ Assay, a bias-controlled multiplex PCR. As for the original processing: Nucleated cell counts per sample were estimated from amplification of reference gene primers within the assay. To quantify the absolute abundance of each unique TCRbeta CDR3 rearrangement, sequence reads were collapsed and filtered. For each sample, productive Simpson clonality was calculated as the square root of Simpson's diversity index across productive rearrangements. As stored in TCRdb, this immuneACCESS dataset retains in-frame rearrangements with V and J assigned. A fraction of the clones does not appear; measured against another copy, unresolved V genes explain less than half of the discrepancy, and the remainder lacks a known reason. V and J calls and clone size are as listed in that table; D and trimming were resolved from the DNA. Within this sample are about 310,000 clones, with roughly nine tenths of them counted one time only. The ten top clones hold around 4.8% of the sample.

The sequencing input was PBMCs or T cells enriched from blood (not recorded which). The origin of this receptor is a man aged 55 to 70 who had recovered from COVID-19.

The CDR3 region: CATSRRELAGADEQYF. In nucleotides, the sequence is TGTGCCACCAGCCGGCGCGAACTAGCGGGAGCGGACGAGCAGTACTTC. The chain is made from TRBV15 and TRBJ2-7, and 11 junctional nucleotides match TRBD2. Including the terminal cysteine and phenylalanine, the CDR3 comprises 16 residues. Here the CDR3 DNA is all that survives: 48 bases in frame from base 1. Reading the germline V gene (reference sequence) gives CDR1 LNHNV and CDR2 YYDKDF. Relative to germline, V is missing 5 bases and J is missing 5 bases, with 11 bases of the junction outside any gene match.